This TCR beta chain was captured in a study of shared clonotypes between healthy human individuals. All participating donors were Caucasian adults from Nashville, Tennessee. Study-wide points: Limited genetic and exposure-history diversity came from having few donors. Generation probabilities of non-shared clonotypes were lower (relative to those shared by all four donors).

Per the authors' pipeline: Without quality scores, immunoSEQ junctional reads could not be filtered like full-length reads. Clones were read by immunoSEQ multiplex PCR, and TCRdb kept only the in-frame ones, dropping some. V and J calls and clone size are given by that table; D and trimming were obtained from the DNA. The sample shows roughly 2 million clones, around 95% of them seen only once. V gave up 7 bases and J gave up 3 bases, with 11 bases separating them. The CDR3 runs to 13 residues. Germline values: CDR1 SNHLY, CDR2 FYNNEI. In the case of this clone: Its antigen is unknown.

The origin of this receptor is a man in his late teens or twenties in good health. The material sequenced was naive CD4+ T cells sorted from blood. Subset described: CD45RA+ positively selected. This chain connects TRBV2 to TRBJ2-3; D is unresolved. DNA of the CDR3: TGTGCCAGCATCACCCAGAAGACAGATACGCAGTATTTT. The encoded protein is CASITQKTDTQYF.